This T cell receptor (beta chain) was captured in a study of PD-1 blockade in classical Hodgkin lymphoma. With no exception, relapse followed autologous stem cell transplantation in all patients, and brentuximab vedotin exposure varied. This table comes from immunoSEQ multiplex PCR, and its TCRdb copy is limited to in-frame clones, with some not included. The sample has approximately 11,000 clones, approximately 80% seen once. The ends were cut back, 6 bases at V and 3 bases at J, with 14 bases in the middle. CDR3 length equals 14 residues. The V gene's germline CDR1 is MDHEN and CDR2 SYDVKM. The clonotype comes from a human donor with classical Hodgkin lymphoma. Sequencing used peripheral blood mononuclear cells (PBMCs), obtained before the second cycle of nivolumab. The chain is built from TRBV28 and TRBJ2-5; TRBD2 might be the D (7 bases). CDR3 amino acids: CASRNREGEETQYF. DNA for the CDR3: TGTGCCAGCAGGAACAGGGAGGGGGAAGAGACCCAGTACTTC. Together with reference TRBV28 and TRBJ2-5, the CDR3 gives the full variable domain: DVKVTQSSRYLVKRTGEKVFLECVQDMDHENMFWYRQDPGLGLRLIYFSYDVKMKEKGDIPEGYSVSREKKERFSLILESASTNQTSMYLCASRNREGEETQYFGPGTRLLVL.